This T cell receptor beta chain was profiled in a study of blood T cells in healthy people across ages. Study outcomes and limitations: Strong correlation existed between TCR beta diversity and naive T cell percentage. Any changes in expanded clonotypes were possibly confounded, as donor CMV status remained unknown.

As to this clonotype: Antigen: not known.

Germline CDR1 reads PRHDT; CDR2 reads FYEKMQ (reference sequence). The CDR3 sequence is 15 residues long. Trimming removed 5 bases from V and 0 bases from J, with 11 bases in between. A second roughly 6 to 11 cycle PCR used barcoded and J-beta primers. All samples yielded 3 million or more CDR3-containing paired-end reads. TCRdb passed the 5' RACE reads through MiXCR, listing each CDR3 protein once. The repertoire holds about 1.6 million distinct CDR3 sequences, with around 35% as singletons. Per-sample yields of isolated PBMCs were at least 6 million. Sequenced material: blood. This clonotype was sampled from a woman between 25 and 40 years old in good health. This chain connects TRBV13 to TRBJ1-3; D is possibly TRBD1 (5 bases). As DNA, the CDR3 is TGTGCCAGCAGCCACGACAGATTCTCTGGAAACACCATATATTTT. Amino acids: CASSHDRFSGNTIYF.